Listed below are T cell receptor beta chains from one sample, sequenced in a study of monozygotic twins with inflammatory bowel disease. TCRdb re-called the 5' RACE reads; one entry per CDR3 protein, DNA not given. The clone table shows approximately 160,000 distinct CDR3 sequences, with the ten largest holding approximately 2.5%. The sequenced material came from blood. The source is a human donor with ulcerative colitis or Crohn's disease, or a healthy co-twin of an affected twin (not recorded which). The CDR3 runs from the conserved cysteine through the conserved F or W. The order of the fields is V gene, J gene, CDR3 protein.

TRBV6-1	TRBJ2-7	CASSWDHGEQYF
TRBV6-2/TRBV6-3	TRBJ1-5	CASSRIRNQPQHF
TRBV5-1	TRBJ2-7	CASSLEGSGRSIGYEQYF
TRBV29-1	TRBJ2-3	CSVVPQGADTQYF
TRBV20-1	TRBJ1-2	CSARRDRGRNGYTF
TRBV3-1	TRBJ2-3	CASRPGGTDTQYF
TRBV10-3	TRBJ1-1	CASGVYSAEAFF
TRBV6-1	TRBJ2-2	CASRPQGALNTGELFF
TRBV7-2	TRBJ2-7	CASSLGLSLYEQYF
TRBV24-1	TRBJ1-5	CATSDPGTSSSQPQHF
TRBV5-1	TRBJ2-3	CASSPDRPPGADTQYF
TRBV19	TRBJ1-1	CASSFDQVNTEAFF
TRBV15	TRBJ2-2	CATSRDLTPTGELFF
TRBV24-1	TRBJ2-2	CATSGTGNTGELFF